A single sample is the source of the 22 T cell receptor beta chains below, sequenced in a study of blood T cell repertoires in COVID-19. Sequencing was performed with immunoSEQ multiplex PCR; in TCRdb, only in-frame clones are kept and a portion is missing. This sample has about 170,000 clones, with 84% found just once. Source material: peripheral blood. These receptor sequences come from a man aged 35 to 55 who had recovered from COVID-19.

The J gene is TRBJ2-3, the V gene TRBV7-9; TRBD2 matches 8 bases. This CDR3 comprises 14 residues. The trim removed 2 bases at V and 6 bases at J, leaving 4 bases unmatched. Germline CDR1 is SEHNR and CDR2 is FQNEAQ (reference sequence). The CDR3, as DNA: TGTGCCAGCAGCTTATGGCTAGCGGGTGATACGCAGTATTTT. Amino acids: CASSLWLAGDTQYF.

This chain links TRBV19 with TRBJ2-6; no firm D call. The V end was cut by 5 bases, the J end by 2 bases, with 16 bases between. Germline V gene lookup returns CDR1 LNHDA and CDR2 SQIVND (reference sequence). This CDR3 is 17 amino acids long. In nucleotides, the CDR3 is TGTGCCAGTAGTTTGCAGACACAAAAGACTGGGGCCAACGTCCTGACTTTC. Translation gives CASSLQTQKTGANVLTF.

This clone occurred a few times. The V call is TRBV5-1, the J call TRBJ1-1, with TRBD1 matching 9 bases. CDR3 length: 15 amino acids. Trimming cost V 2 bases and J 4 bases; bases outside gene matches: 6. The germline CDR1 and CDR2 sequences are SGHRS and YFSETQ. CDR3 sequence (DNA): TGCGCCAGCAGCTTAACAGGGGGCTTGAGCACTGAAGCTTTCTTT. Its translation: CASSLTGGLSTEAFF.

The CDR3 bases are TGTGCCAGCGGACTCAACACTGAAGCTTTCTTT. Translating gives CASGLNTEAFF. J is TRBJ1-1 and V is TRBV10-3; D unclear. The germline V and J ends were trimmed by 10 bases and 2 bases, with 8 bases remaining between them. CDR1 ENHRY and CDR2 SYGVKD come from the germline V gene. The CDR3 covers 11 residues.

The chain combines TRBV7-9 with TRBJ2-5, with 8 bases aligning to TRBD2. Trimming at V came to 1 base and at J to 5 bases, leaving 9 bases not matched to a gene. This CDR3 is 16 amino acids long. The germline V gene has CDR1 SEHNR and CDR2 FQNEAQ (reference sequence). The CDR3 DNA sequence: TGTGCCAGCAGCTTAGATCTAGCGGGCCAAGGGGAGACCCAGTACTTC. Amino acids: CASSLDLAGQGETQYF.

In DNA, the CDR3 is TGTGCCAGCAGCTCGGGAAGGAGGGTAGCTTTCTTT. This translates into CASSSGRRVAFF. This chain uses TRBV5-4 with TRBJ1-1, with no clear D. Germline CDR1 SGHNT, CDR2 YYREEE (reference sequence). The CDR3 spans 12 residues. V lost 3 bases to trimming and J lost 10 bases, with 13 bases between them. Full variable domain (missing parts from reference TRBV5-4 and TRBJ1-1): ETGVTQSPTHLIKTRGQQVTLRCSSQSGHNTVSWYQQALGQGPQFIFQYYREEENGRGNFPPRFSGLQFPNYSSELNVNALELDDSALYLCASSSGRRVAFFGQGTRLTVV.

The rearrangement uses TRBV24-1 and TRBJ2-1; 10 bases are shared with TRBD2. The CDR3 contains 16 residues. Germline CDR1 and CDR2: KGHDR and SFDVKD. The V gene end was trimmed by 3 bases and the J gene end by 5 bases; junction bases not matched to a gene: 6. The CDR3 is CATSDPVSGGNNEQFF. The CDR3 region has the DNA TGTGCCACCAGTGATCCGGTTAGCGGGGGGAACAATGAGCAGTTCTTC.

The chain recombines TRBV19 with TRBJ2-1; 10 bases match TRBD1. V gave up 7 bases and J gave up 8 bases; unmatched junction bases: 14. The CDR3 is 16 residues long. The germline CDR1 and CDR2 sequences are LNHDA and SQIVND (reference sequence). CDR3 in amino acids: CASTPGEGTGADEQFF. In DNA, the CDR3 is TGTGCCAGTACCCCGGGAGAAGGGACAGGGGCAGATGAGCAGTTCTTC.

V usage is TRBV19 and J usage is TRBJ2-7; D remains unclear. Trimming removed 5 bases from V and 2 bases from J, with 10 bases in between. The CDR3 contains 13 residues. CDR1 is LNHDA and CDR2 is SQIVND in the germline V gene (reference sequence). The CDR3 reads CASSPAMAYEQYF. In DNA, the CDR3 is TGTGCCAGTAGTCCCGCGATGGCCTACGAGCAGTACTTC.

The genes are TRBV24-1 and TRBJ2-1, with D perhaps TRBD1 (6 bases). CDR1 is KGHDR, CDR2 SFDVKD, per germline. The germline V and J ends were trimmed by 4 bases and 8 bases, with 11 bases remaining between them. The CDR3 loop spans 13 amino acids. The DNA for the CDR3 is TGTGCCACCAGTGACTCAGGGGTAGATGAGCAGTTCTTC. Its protein is CATSDSGVDEQFF.

The chain has TRBV11-2 and TRBJ2-7; D perhaps matches TRBD2 (6 bases). Germline lookup yields CDR1 SGHAT and CDR2 FQNNGV. Deletions cut 1 base from V and 3 bases from J, with 13 bases between. The CDR3 has 15 residues. The CDR3 DNA reads TGTGCCAGCAGCTTAGGGGACTCACTTAGCTACGAGCAGTACTTC. Amino acids: CASSLGDSLSYEQYF.

This chain links TRBV4-1 with TRBJ2-7; 7 bases are shared with TRBD2. This CDR3 spans 17 amino acids. CDR1 and CDR2 (germline): MGHRA, YSYEKL. Trimming took 0 bases from V and 3 from J; bases not matched to a gene: 11. CDR3 sequence reads: CASSQEGEGFGSYEQYF. CDR3 nucleotide sequence: TGCGCCAGCAGCCAAGAAGGGGAGGGATTTGGCAGCTACGAGCAGTACTTC.

In regard to this clone: This sample includes further DNA sequences coding for the same CDR3. The V call is TRBV29-1, the J call TRBJ1-3; TRBD1 matches at 7 bases. The CDR3 length is 12 residues. The germline CDR1 and CDR2 sequences are SQVTM and ANQGSEA. Trimming removed 7 bases from V and 3 bases from J; junction bases left unmatched: 3. CDR3 sequence: CSARDSGNTIYF. The CDR3 nucleotides read TGCAGCGCCCGGGACAGTGGAAACACCATATATTTT. Filled out from reference TRBV29-1 and TRBJ1-3, the complete variable domain reads SAVISQKPSRDICQRGTSLTIQCQVDSQVTMMFWYRQQPGQSLTLIATANQGSEATYESGFVIDKFPISRPNLTFSTLTVSNMSPEDSSIYLCSARDSGNTIYFGEGSWLTVV.

The CDR3 is CASSARDRVWGWVSYNEQFF. The CDR3 DNA sequence: TGTGCCAGCAGTGCCCGGGACAGGGTTTGGGGTTGGGTCTCCTACAATGAGCAGTTCTTC. This chain joins TRBV6-1 and TRBJ2-1; TRBD1 agrees at 9 bases. V was clipped by 4 bases and J by 0 bases; unmatched bases: 16. CDR3 length equals 20 residues. Germline V gene sequence: CDR1 MNHNS, CDR2 SASEGT.

The chain employs TRBV4-2 and TRBJ2-3; D gene ambiguous. CDR3 length: 12 residues. Trimming removed 1 base from V and 5 bases from J, with 4 bases in between. Per the germline V gene, CDR1 is LGHNA and CDR2 is YNFKEQ. CDR3 sequence (DNA): TGTGCCAGCAGCCAAGCCCTAGATACGCAGTATTTT. Amino acid sequence: CASSQALDTQYF.

The chain carries TRBV6-4 and TRBJ2-2, with D perhaps matching TRBD2 (5 bases). With 6 bases removed from V and 7 bases from J, the gap between germline ends came to 9 bases. The CDR3 loop spans 12 amino acids. The germline V gene has CDR1 MRHNA and CDR2 SNTAGT. The CDR3 protein is CASRSEGGELFF. DNA of the CDR3: TGTGCCAGCAGGAGCGAGGGCGGGGAGCTGTTTTTT.

The chain is built from TRBV6-2 or TRBV6-3 and TRBJ1-1; perhaps TRBD1 as D (6 bases). Germline assignment: CDR1 MNHEY and CDR2 SVGEGT. The V and J ends lost 2 bases and 1 base respectively, with 11 bases between them. The CDR3 sequence is 15 residues long. CDR3 DNA: TGTGCCAGCAGTTACAGTCAGGGGAGGAACACTGAAGCTTTCTTT. Its protein is CASSYSQGRNTEAFF.

This clone showed up just once. This chain uses TRBV9 with TRBJ2-1; 7 bases align to TRBD2. Germline values: CDR1 SGDLS, CDR2 YYNGEE. Losses at the gene ends were 1 base for V and 2 bases for J; bases not matched to a gene: 3. CDR3 length: 15 residues. CDR3 in DNA: TGTGCCAGCAGCGTAAGCGGGGCCACCTACAATGAGCAGTTCTTC. Protein sequence: CASSVSGATYNEQFF.

This clone was detected only a few times. The J gene is TRBJ1-6, the V gene TRBV7-2, with 7 nucleotides matching TRBD1. The CDR3 is 14 residues long. V trimming: 1 base; J trimming: 9 bases; junction bases outside the gene matches: 3. The germline V gene encodes CDR1 SGHTA and CDR2 FQGNSA. CDR3 region: CASSLGQGTSPLHF. CDR3 DNA sequence: TGTGCCAGCAGCTTAGGACAGGGCACTTCACCCCTCCACTTT. Using reference TRBV7-2 and TRBJ1-6 for the parts outside the CDR3, the full variable domain is GAGVSQSPSNKVTEKGKDVELRCDPISGHTALYWYRQSLGQGLEFLIYFQGNSAPDKSGLPSDRFSAERTGGSVSTLTIQRTQQEDSAVYLCASSLGQGTSPLHFGNGTRLTVT.

The J gene is TRBJ2-3, the V gene TRBV6-2 or TRBV6-3, with D possibly matching TRBD2 (6 bases). The CDR3 contains 14 residues. Per germline, CDR1 MNHEY and CDR2 SVGEGT. Trimming stripped 2 bases from V and 3 bases from J, with 9 bases between. The CDR3 bases are TGTGCCAGCAGTTACGGCGGGGTGACAGATACGCAGTATTTT. It specifies CASSYGGVTDTQYF.

The J gene is TRBJ2-5, the V gene TRBV7-2, with 11 positions matching TRBD2. Germline CDR1 reads SGHTA; CDR2 reads FQGNSA. This CDR3 has 15 amino acids. J lost 4 bases, V lost 5 bases, and 6 bases had no gene match. The DNA of the CDR3 is TGTGCCAGCAGCCTAACTAGCGGGAGTGGAGAGACCCAGTACTTC. Translation: CASSLTSGSGETQYF.

With regard to this clone: This sample includes further DNA sequences coding for the same CDR3. The chain carries TRBV20-1 and TRBJ1-1; no firm D call. The length of the CDR3 is 11 residues. The germline CDR1 and CDR2 sequences are DFQATT and SNEGSKA (reference sequence). Trimming stripped 6 bases from V and 2 bases from J, with 7 bases between. CDR3 amino acids: CSAPRNTEAFF. The CDR3 nucleotides are TGCAGTGCGCCTAGAAACACTGAAGCTTTCTTT.